These 14 T cell receptor beta chains share one sample of origin, sequenced in a study of identical twins. Each CDR3 protein is one row after TCRdb ran MiXCR on the 5' RACE reads. The sample contains 300,000 to 400,000 distinct CDR3 sequences, over 9% of which appear only once. The data were also submitted as part of a second study, on yellow fever vaccine responses in identical twins.

Sequences were obtained from CD8+ T cells sorted from blood. These receptors were obtained from a woman aged 18-29 years in good health.

This clonotype was seen a few times. The gene calls are TRBV20-1 and TRBJ2-3, with D unresolved. The CDR3 extends over 15 amino acids. V was cut by 6 bases and J by 6 bases, with 22 bases left in between. Per the germline V gene, CDR1 is DFQATT and CDR2 is SNEGSKA (reference sequence). As DNA, the CDR3 is TGCAGTGCAAACGATCATCAGGTCTCCCCGGATACGCAGTATTTT. The encoded protein is CSANDHQVSPDTQYF.

There are a few counts of this clonotype. The V call is TRBV12-3 or TRBV12-4, the J call TRBJ2-7, with 7 bases matching TRBD1. V shed 3 bases, J shed 0 bases, and the junction held 2 bases outside the gene matches. This CDR3 has 14 residues. CDR3 sequence: CASSLGTASYEQYV. CDR3 DNA sequence: TGTGCCAGCAGTTTGGGGACAGCCTCCTACGAGCAGTACGTC.

The rearrangement links TRBV20-1 to TRBJ2-3; D may be TRBD1 or TRBD2 (5 bases each). Germline CDR1 is DFQATT and CDR2 is SNEGSKA (reference sequence). This CDR3 has 15 amino acids. Trimming stripped 0 bases from V and 1 base from J, with 11 bases between. The CDR3 loop is CSARDRGVRTDTQYF. CDR3 sequence (DNA): TGCAGTGCTAGAGATCGAGGGGTACGCACAGATACGCAGTATTTT.

This clonotype was detected only a few times. The chain links TRBV4-1 to TRBJ2-3, with D possibly matching TRBD2 (6 bases). The CDR3 spans 15 residues. Trimming removed 4 bases from V and 6 bases from J, with 17 bases in between. Germline lookup yields CDR1 MGHRA and CDR2 YSYEKL. Written as DNA, the CDR3 is TGCGCCAGCAGCCCTAGCGTCGATACCCTGGATACGCAGTATTTT. The encoded protein is CASSPSVDTLDTQYF.

The CDR3: CASSWDIYNEQFF. Written as DNA, the CDR3 is TGTGCCAGCAGTTGGGACATCTACAATGAGCAGTTCTTC. The chain links TRBV12-3 or TRBV12-4 to TRBJ2-1; D perhaps matches TRBD1 (6 bases). The length of the CDR3 is 13 residues. The V gene lost 4 bases and the J gene lost 3 bases, with 7 bases spanning the gap.

This clonotype has a count of ten or more. The V call is TRBV4-1, the J call TRBJ2-3, with D perhaps being TRBD1 or TRBD2 (7 bases each). In germline, CDR1 is MGHRA, CDR2 YSYEKL. Between the trimmed V and J ends, which lost 1 base and 2 bases, there was a span of 16 bases. This CDR3 comprises 17 residues. The CDR3 nucleotides read TGCGCCAGCAGCCAAGGCGGGGGACAGAACCCCACAGATACGCAGTATTTT. Protein product: CASSQGGGQNPTDTQYF.

The chain combines TRBV6-2 or TRBV6-3 with TRBJ1-1; D is uncertain. CDR1 and CDR2 (germline): MNHEY, SVGEGT. Trimming took 9 bases from V and 6 from J, leaving 11 bases between them. CDR3 length equals 11 residues. Here the CDR3 DNA reads TGTGCCAGTAGTAGACCGCCTGAAGCTTTCTTT. Translating it yields CASSRPPEAFF.

The table lists this clonotype with many counts. The rearrangement links TRBV2 to TRBJ2-7; D is unresolved. Trimming cost V 6 bases and J 1 base, with 1 base left between them. This CDR3 comprises 10 residues. Germline-derived CDR1 and CDR2 are SNHLY and FYNNEI. The CDR3 sequence is CASRSYEQYF. In nucleotides, the CDR3 is TGTGCCAGCAGATCCTACGAGCAGTACTTC.

The V and J genes are TRBV7-2 and TRBJ2-5, with 14 bases identical to TRBD2. Germline V CDR1 and CDR2: SGHTA, FQGNSA. The CDR3 is made up of 16 amino acids. With V trimmed by 1 base and J by 9 bases, 7 bases remained unmatched. The CDR3 loop is CASSLGTSGGLGSQYF. The CDR3 nucleotides read TGTGCCAGCAGCTTAGGGACTAGCGGGGGGTTAGGGTCCCAGTACTTC. Drawing the rest from reference TRBV7-2 and TRBJ2-5, the complete variable domain is GAGVSQSPSNKVTEKGKDVELRCDPISGHTALYWYRQSLGQGLEFLIYFQGNSAPDKSGLPSDRFSAERTGGSVSTLTIQRTQQEDSAVYLCASSLGTSGGLGSQYFGPGTRLLVL.

This chain joins TRBV27 and TRBJ2-1; 12 bases agree with TRBD2. Germline V CDR1 and CDR2: MNHEY, SMNVEV (reference sequence). V gave up 0 bases and J gave up 5 bases; unmatched junction bases: 2. CDR3 length equals 16 residues. CDR3 nucleotides: TGTGCCAGCAGTTTATCGACTAGCGGGAGTAACAATGAGCAGTTCTTC. The encoded protein is CASSLSTSGSNNEQFF.

This rearrangement joins TRBV27 to TRBJ2-1, with 8 nucleotides matching TRBD1. The CDR3 sequence is 13 residues long. V shed 7 bases and J 7 bases; nucleotides not matched to a gene: 6. CDR1 and CDR2 (germline): MNHEY, SMNVEV (reference sequence). Here the CDR3 reads CASIRTGYNEQFF. The CDR3 DNA reads as TGTGCCAGCATTAGGACAGGGTATAATGAGCAGTTCTTC.

This chain connects TRBV20-1 to TRBJ1-1; D ambiguous. Deletions cut 0 bases from V and 4 bases from J, with 9 bases between. CDR1 is DFQATT and CDR2 is SNEGSKA in the germline V gene (reference sequence). The CDR3 extends over 13 amino acids. The DNA of the CDR3 is TGCAGTGCTAGAGAAGGACGGTCCACTGAAGCTTTCTTT. Residues: CSAREGRSTEAFF.

The chain uses TRBV2 and TRBJ2-1; D perhaps matches TRBD2 (6 bases). Trimming took off 8 bases at V and 4 bases at J, with 21 bases between the two ends. Per germline, CDR1 SNHLY and CDR2 FYNNEI. CDR3 size: 16 residues. The CDR3 DNA reads as TGTGCCAGCCCCGAATCCCCCGGGAGAGGGTACAATGAGCAGTTCTTC. Its protein is CASPESPGRGYNEQFF.

V gene TRBV11-2 combines with J gene TRBJ2-7, with D hard to call. Per germline, CDR1 SGHAT and CDR2 FQNNGV. The CDR3 length is 13 residues. The ends were cut back, 3 bases at V and 2 bases at J, with 8 bases in the middle. The CDR3 DNA is TGTGCCAGCAGCTTCCGCTTAACCTACGAGCAGTACTTC. It specifies CASSFRLTYEQYF.